Following are 10 T cell receptor beta chains from one sample sequenced in a study of blood T cell repertoires in COVID-19. Assay used: immunoSEQ multiplex PCR; TCRdb lists only in-frame clones, some missing. This sample yields about 100,000 clones, of which approximately 88% are seen a single time; 4.2% belongs to the top ten. Sequences were obtained from peripheral blood. Source of these receptors: a human donor in a cohort sampled during active COVID-19.

The rearrangement uses TRBV19 and TRBJ2-2; 8 bases match TRBD2. V was clipped by 5 bases and J by 0 bases; unmatched bases: 5. The CDR3 is 16 amino acids. Germline V gene lookup returns CDR1 LNHDA and CDR2 SQIVND (reference sequence). CDR3 nucleotide sequence: TGTGCCAGTAGTTCGGCGGGAGGCCCGAACACCGGGGAGCTGTTTTTT. It encodes CASSSAGGPNTGELFF.

The chain combines TRBV6-5 with TRBJ2-7, with D possibly matching TRBD1 (6 bases). This CDR3 is 15 amino acids long. Germline assignment: CDR1 MNHEY and CDR2 SVGAGI. V lost 6 bases and J 4 bases, leaving 19 bases between the germline ends. CDR3 region: CASRTYRDTPYEQYF. In nucleotides, the CDR3 is TGTGCCAGCAGGACATACCGGGACACCCCTTACGAGCAGTACTTC.

The rearrangement links TRBV18 to TRBJ1-2; 9 nucleotides agree with TRBD1. This CDR3 has 15 residues. Germline CDR1 is KGHSH and CDR2 is LQKENI. J lost 4 bases, V lost 1 base, and 4 bases had no gene match. In DNA, the CDR3 is TGTGCCAGCTCACCACGGACAGGGGATGCCTATGGCTACACCTTC. Translating gives CASSPRTGDAYGYTF.

The chain uses TRBV7-2 and TRBJ2-3; 10 nucleotides align to TRBD2. From germline, CDR1 is SGHTA and CDR2 FQGNSA. This CDR3 is 19 amino acids long. With V trimmed by 5 bases and J by 6 bases, 20 bases remained unmatched. The CDR3 loop is CASSLPWASGGEGIDTQYF. Here the CDR3 DNA reads TGTGCCAGCAGCCTCCCGTGGGCTAGCGGGGGAGAGGGTATTGATACGCAGTATTTT. Together with reference TRBV7-2 and TRBJ2-3, the CDR3 gives the full variable domain: GAGVSQSPSNKVTEKGKDVELRCDPISGHTALYWYRQSLGQGLEFLIYFQGNSAPDKSGLPSDRFSAERTGGSVSTLTIQRTQQEDSAVYLCASSLPWASGGEGIDTQYFGPGTRLTVL.

J is TRBJ2-3 and V is TRBV7-3; D perhaps matches TRBD1 (6 bases). Per germline, CDR1 SGHTA and CDR2 FQGTGA. The CDR3 totals 16 residues. Trimming cost V 5 bases and J 4 bases, with 19 bases left between them. The CDR3 spells CASSHRRTSGADTQYF. In nucleotides, the CDR3 is TGTGCCAGCAGCCATCGCCGGACTTCAGGGGCAGATACGCAGTATTTT.

The chain uses TRBV20-1 and TRBJ1-4, with a possible D match to TRBD1 (6 bases). The CDR3 is 17 residues long. The germline V gene has CDR1 DFQATT and CDR2 SNEGSKA (reference sequence). The germline V and J ends were trimmed by 3 bases and 7 bases, with 24 bases remaining between them. For the CDR3, the DNA is TGCAGTGCTAGTGCGCTCCCCAATAGAGGGGGTTCTGAAAAACTGTTTTTT. Translation: CSASALPNRGGSEKLFF.

The chain couples TRBV19 to TRBJ1-2; a weak D match, TRBD1 (5 bases). Trimming shortened V by 6 bases and J by 4 bases, and 18 bases separated the two germline ends. The germline CDR1 and CDR2 sequences are LNHDA and SQIVND (reference sequence). The CDR3 contains 15 residues. CDR3 amino acids: CASSAMAGGGYGYTF. Written as DNA, the CDR3 is TGTGCCAGTAGCGCTATGGCCGGGGGAGGCTATGGCTACACCTTC.

The chain is built from TRBV4-2 and TRBJ2-7, with D uncertain. Looked up from germline, CDR1 is LGHNA and CDR2 is YNFKEQ. This CDR3 spans 14 amino acids. Between the trimmed V and J ends, which lost 4 bases and 0 bases, there was a span of 10 bases. CDR3: CASSPRSLSYEQYF. DNA for the CDR3: TGTGCCAGCAGCCCCCGGTCACTCTCCTACGAGCAGTACTTC.

This clone was seen many times. The V call is TRBV9, the J call TRBJ1-1; D possibly corresponds to TRBD1 (5 bases). The CDR3 consists of 17 residues. Germline CDR1 SGDLS, CDR2 YYNGEE. V was clipped by 4 bases and J by 1 base, with 20 bases between them. The CDR3 DNA reads as TGTGCCAGCAGCCAGCAGGGTTCGTTTATAAGGAACACTGAAGCTTTCTTT. Translation: CASSQQGSFIRNTEAFF.

This clone appeared once. The CDR3, as DNA: TGTGCCAGCAGTTTAACCGGGGTAGGCACACCCCTCCACTTT. Its translation is CASSLTGVGTPLHF. The V and J genes are TRBV27 and TRBJ1-6; unclear D gene. The CDR3 runs 14 residues. Between the trimmed V and J ends, which lost 2 bases and 11 bases, there was a span of 13 bases. The germline V gene encodes CDR1 MNHEY and CDR2 SMNVEV (reference sequence).